This TCR beta chain was sequenced during a study of blood T cell repertoires in COVID-19. Per germline, CDR1 MNHEY and CDR2 SMNVEV (reference sequence). The CDR3 totals 15 residues. Trimming took 6 bases from V and 5 from J, leaving 19 bases between them. This table comes from immunoSEQ multiplex PCR, and its TCRdb copy is limited to in-frame clones, with some not included. The table lists some 180,000 clones, over 75% of them singletons. The sequence derives from an elderly woman with active or convalescent COVID-19. Input material: peripheral blood. V is TRBV27 and J is TRBJ1-1, with D possibly TRBD1 on 6 matching bases. CDR3 amino acids: CASRSWTDSGTEAFF. The CDR3 DNA reads TGTGCCAGCAGGAGTTGGACAGACTCTGGGACTGAAGCTTTCTTT.